One and the same sample provided the 26 T cell receptor beta chains below, sequenced in a study of neurological immune-mediated disorders (dated by TCRdb to between 2018 and 2020). Receptors were amplified or captured by 5' RACE. TCRdb shows the sequencer as Illumina HiSeq 2500. TCRdb reprocessed the public reads (quality trimming at Q25 with fastp, clone calling with MiXCR) and kept in-frame beta chains. Each CDR3 protein appears once, grouped with its most common genes and DNA. This sample is represented by tens of thousands of distinct CDR3 sequences; more than 6.5% of them were singletons. The ten largest make up roughly 4.3% of the sample. The sample was PBMCs. The receptors come from a woman aged 35 to 49 in good health.

Many counts were recorded for this clonotype. The V gene is TRBV27, the J gene TRBJ2-1; tentatively, D is TRBD1 (7 bases). The CDR3 extends over 14 amino acids. Trimming took off 6 bases at V and 8 bases at J, with 17 bases between the two ends. From germline, CDR1 is MNHEY and CDR2 SMNVEV (reference sequence). DNA for the CDR3: TGTGCCAGCAGCCTATGGAGGGGGCACGATGAGCAGTTCTTC. Its translation is CASSLWRGHDEQFF.

V gene TRBV4-2 combines with J gene TRBJ2-5, with unresolved D. Germline CDR1 is LGHNA and CDR2 is YNFKEQ. V was shortened by 0 bases and J by 6 bases, with 17 bases between the two germline ends. The CDR3 covers 16 residues. The DNA for the CDR3 is TGTGCCAGCAGCCAAGATTCGATCGAGAGACGAAAGACCCAGTACTTC. It yields the protein CASSQDSIERRKTQYF.

This clonotype is medium-sized by share. The CDR3 DNA is TGTGCCAGCAGCTTATCCAGCTCCTACAATGAGCAGTTCTTC. It encodes CASSLSSSYNEQFF. The V call is TRBV7-8, the J call TRBJ2-1; D not certain. The CDR3 is 14 residues long. The germline gives CDR1 SGHVS, CDR2 FQNEAQ. The V end was cut by 2 bases, the J end by 0 bases, with 5 bases between.

This clonotype was seen ten or more times. The chain is built from TRBV12-3 or TRBV12-4 and TRBJ2-2; D is possibly TRBD1 or TRBD2 (5 bases each). Between the trimmed V and J ends, which lost 8 bases and 1 base, there was a span of 11 bases. This CDR3 region has 14 residues. CDR3 sequence: CASGGFRNTGELFF. CDR3 coding DNA: TGTGCCAGCGGGGGATTTAGGAACACCGGGGAGCTGTTTTTT.

In this sample, this clonotype turned up many times. CDR3 in amino acids: CAAVSGQTSYEQYF. CDR3 coding DNA: TGTGCCGCCGTTTCTGGGCAGACCTCCTACGAGCAGTACTTC. V and J are TRBV10-3 and TRBJ2-7; D remains ambiguous. The CDR3 extends over 14 amino acids. V was cut by 11 bases and J by 0 bases, with 17 bases left in between. Germline lookup yields CDR1 ENHRY and CDR2 SYGVKD.

This clonotype was counted ten times or more. The rearrangement uses TRBV15 and TRBJ2-3; 8 bases are shared with TRBD2. The CDR3 has 18 residues. Germline V gene data show CDR1 as LNHNV and CDR2 as YYDKDF (reference sequence). Trimming at V came to 3 bases and at J to 3 bases, leaving 14 bases not matched to a gene. The CDR3 DNA reads as TGTGCCACCAGCAGCGCACATTCAGCGGGAGTGGTGACAGATACGCAGTATTTT. This translates into CATSSAHSAGVVTDTQYF. The whole variable domain, filled in from reference TRBV15 and TRBJ2-3, reads DAMVIQNPRYQVTQFGKPVTLSCSQTLNHNVMYWYQQKSSQAPKLLFHYYDKDFNNEADTPDNFQSRRPNTSFCFLDIRSPGLGDTAMYLCATSSAHSAGVVTDTQYFGPGTRLTVL.

This clonotype was recorded at least ten times. V is TRBV20-1 and J is TRBJ1-1; 7 bases line up with TRBD1. This CDR3 region has 12 residues. V was pared by 5 bases and J by 4 bases, with 4 bases of the junction left unmatched. Germline V gene lookup returns CDR1 DFQATT and CDR2 SNEGSKA (reference sequence). The CDR3 is CSARQGFTEAFF. CDR3 DNA: TGCAGTGCTCGACAGGGATTCACTGAAGCTTTCTTT.

This clonotype is medium-sized in the sample. V usage is TRBV6-2 or TRBV6-3 and J usage is TRBJ1-5; no clear D. The CDR3 runs 13 residues. CDR1 is MNHEY and CDR2 is SVGEGT in the germline V gene. Trimming shortened V by 2 bases and J by 7 bases, and 9 bases separated the two germline ends. The CDR3 protein is CASSYRLDQPQHF. In DNA, the CDR3 is TGTGCCAGCAGTTACAGATTGGACCAGCCCCAGCATTTT.

The chain carries TRBV10-3 and TRBJ2-1; D might be TRBD1 or TRBD2, each matching 7 bases. The CDR3 extends over 15 amino acids. The germline V gene has CDR1 ENHRY and CDR2 SYGVKD. V gave up 3 bases and J gave up 9 bases, with 18 bases separating them. The DNA for the CDR3 is TGTGCCATCAGTGACCAAGGGAGGGGGCAAGTTGAGCAGTTCTTC. Its translation: CAISDQGRGQVEQFF.

This clonotype was seen many times. CDR3 sequence reads: CASSESKDTQYF. CDR3 nucleotide sequence: TGCGCCAGCAGTGAGTCGAAAGATACGCAGTATTTT. This chain links TRBV10-2 with TRBJ2-3; D remains ambiguous. V was pared by 0 bases and J by 5 bases, with 3 bases between. This CDR3 is 12 amino acids long. CDR1 is WSHSY, CDR2 SAAADI, per germline.

This clonotype was detected ten times or more. The germline gene is not matched at one end of the junction; a read error may be the cause. The genes are TRBV5-1 and TRBJ2-2; 8 bases are shared with TRBD1. The CDR3 loop spans 14 amino acids. CDR1 and CDR2 from the germline V gene are SGHRS and YFSETQ. CDR3 region: CASTLDRDTGELFF. CDR3 coding DNA: TGCGCCAGCACCTTGGACAGGGACACCGGGGAGCTGTTTTTT.

This clonotype was detected a few times. V and J are TRBV7-2 and TRBJ1-6; no firm D call. CDR3 size: 15 residues. Trimming stripped 4 bases from V and 9 bases from J, with 16 bases between. Germline-derived CDR1 and CDR2 are SGHTA and FQGNSA. CDR3 nucleotide sequence: TGTGCCAGCAGCTCCCCCCCCCGGGCGGTTTCACCCCTCCACTTT. Encoded protein: CASSSPPRAVSPLHF. The full variable domain, completed using reference TRBV7-2 and TRBJ1-6, is GAGVSQSPSNKVTEKGKDVELRCDPISGHTALYWYRQSLGQGLEFLIYFQGNSAPDKSGLPSDRFSAERTGGSVSTLTIQRTQQEDSAVYLCASSSPPRAVSPLHFGNGTRLTVT.

This clonotype has at least ten counts. This chain joins TRBV15 and TRBJ2-3, with D uncertain. Germline CDR1 LNHNV, CDR2 YYDKDF (reference sequence). The CDR3 runs 14 residues. V gave up 0 bases and J gave up 4 bases, with 8 bases separating them. The DNA for the CDR3 is TGTGCCACCAGCAGAGATCTAGTTTCAGATACGCAGTATTTT. Amino acids: CATSRDLVSDTQYF.

In this sample, this clonotype turned up many times. V gene TRBV5-1 combines with J gene TRBJ1-1; D gene uncertain. Germline CDR1 and CDR2: SGHRS and YFSETQ. V lost 2 bases, J lost 4 bases, and 6 bases lay in between. This CDR3 comprises 12 residues. The CDR3 sequence: CASSLGSTEAFF. Written as DNA, the CDR3 is TGCGCCAGCAGCTTAGGGAGCACTGAAGCTTTCTTT.

There are many counts of this clonotype. The chain couples TRBV7-2 to TRBJ2-7; 12 bases map to TRBD2. J was trimmed by 4 bases and V by 3 bases; bases with no gene match: 4. CDR3 size: 15 residues. Germline V CDR1 and CDR2: SGHTA, FQGNSA. Here the CDR3 DNA reads TGTGCCAGCAGCTTTTCTAGCGGGGGGGGTTACGAGCAGTACTTC. Its protein product is CASSFSSGGGYEQYF.

This clonotype has ten or more counts. The genes are TRBV27 and TRBJ2-2; D is ambiguous. This CDR3 comprises 12 residues. Per germline, CDR1 MNHEY and CDR2 SMNVEV (reference sequence). V was clipped by 6 bases and J by 8 bases, with 10 bases between them. Written as DNA, the CDR3 is TGTGCCAGCAGCTATCCCGCGGGGGAGCTGTTTTTT. This translates into CASSYPAGELFF.

Many counts were recorded for this clonotype. V and J are TRBV21-1 and TRBJ1-2. TRBV21-1 is described as a pseudogene. The CDR3 sequence is 14 residues long. CDR3 nucleotide sequence: TGTGCCAGCAGCAAATCCCCGTATAACTATGGCTACACCTTC. It yields the protein CASSKSPYNYGYTF.

There are many counts of this clonotype. The V gene is TRBV2, the J gene TRBJ2-7; D might be TRBD2 (5 bases). The V gene lost 8 bases and the J gene lost 3 bases, with 11 bases spanning the gap. The CDR3 loop spans 12 amino acids. CDR1 is SNHLY and CDR2 is FYNNEI in the germline V gene. In DNA form, the CDR3 reads TGTGCCAGCGGTTTTCGGGACTACGAGCAGTACTTC. This codes for CASGFRDYEQYF. Combining the CDR3 with reference TRBV2 and TRBJ2-7 gives the whole variable domain EPEVTQTPSHQVTQMGQEVILRCVPISNHLYFYWYRQILGQKVEFLVSFYNNEISEKSEIFDDQFSVERPDGSNFTLKIRSTKLEDSAMYFCASGFRDYEQYFGPGTRLTVT.

This clonotype appeared many times. The gene calls are TRBV5-1 and TRBJ1-4; a weak D match, TRBD1 (6 bases). Germline V gene lookup returns CDR1 SGHRS and CDR2 YFSETQ. This CDR3 is 15 amino acids long. The V and J ends lost 5 bases and 0 bases respectively, with 11 bases between them. The CDR3 protein is CASRTGIATNEKLFF. DNA for the CDR3: TGCGCCAGCAGGACAGGTATCGCAACTAATGAAAAACTGTTTTTT.

The table lists this clonotype with many counts. This chain links TRBV28 with TRBJ1-1; a possible D gene is TRBD1 (5 bases). CDR1 is MDHEN, CDR2 SYDVKM, per germline. The V end lost 4 bases, the J end lost 5 bases, and 14 bases lay between the germline ends. This CDR3 comprises 14 residues. The CDR3 spells CASSYSPRGTEAFF. CDR3 in DNA: TGTGCCAGCAGTTACAGTCCTAGGGGAACTGAAGCTTTCTTT.

This clonotype came up once. One base away lies a much larger clone, so this may be a sequencing read error. The rearrangement uses TRBV24-1 and TRBJ2-5, with D maybe TRBD2 (5 bases). The CDR3 spans 15 residues. In germline, CDR1 is KGHDR, CDR2 SFDVKD. V lost 5 bases to trimming and J lost 2 bases, with 14 bases between them. This chain's CDR3 is CATSGGRELQETQYF. The CDR3 nucleotides read TGTGCCACCAGTGGCGGACGGGAATTACAAGAGACCCAGTACTTC.

This clonotype was counted ten times or more. At one of its ends the junction is not consistent with the germline gene, which may arise from a read error. This rearrangement joins TRBV5-1 to TRBJ2-7, with TRBD2 identical over 13 bases. CDR1 is SGHRS, CDR2 YFSETQ, per germline. There are 14 residues in the CDR3. CDR3 sequence reads: CASSPGTSGEFLDF. Here the CDR3 DNA reads TGCGCCAGCAGCCCAGGGACTAGCGGGGAATTTCTCGACTTC.

The table lists this clonotype with many counts. The chain links TRBV6-1 to TRBJ2-3; 11 bases map to TRBD2. The CDR3 sequence is 16 residues long. V lost 6 bases to trimming and J lost 4 bases; unmatched junction nucleotides: 9. Germline V gene lookup returns CDR1 MNHNS and CDR2 SASEGT. CDR3 sequence (DNA): TGTGCCAGCAGGTGGGGACTAGCGGAGAAGGCAGATACGCAGTATTTT. It specifies CASRWGLAEKADTQYF.

The table lists this clonotype with many counts. This chain links TRBV14 with TRBJ2-3; no clear D gene. The CDR3 has 13 residues. The V and J ends lost 4 bases and 2 bases respectively, with 7 bases between them. CDR1 is SGHDN and CDR2 is FVKESK in the germline V gene. CDR3 nucleotide sequence: TGTGCCAGCAGCCTGCAGGTCACAGATACGCAGTATTTT. Translating it yields CASSLQVTDTQYF.

This clonotype was picked up many times. CDR3 sequence (DNA): TGTGCCAGCAGCCCTCCTACAGGGGGCGCGAACTATGGCTACACCTTC. This codes for CASSPPTGGANYGYTF. The chain couples TRBV14 to TRBJ1-2; 9 bases agree with TRBD1. J gave up 2 bases and V 4 bases, and 8 bases lay outside the gene matches. Germline V gives CDR1 SGHDN, CDR2 FVKESK. This CDR3 contains 16 residues.

This clonotype was found many times. The J gene is TRBJ2-5, the V gene TRBV20-1; a possible D gene is TRBD1 (6 bases). This CDR3 is 14 amino acids long. Trimming left V 6 bases short and J 5 bases short, with 19 bases between. CDR1 and CDR2 from the germline V gene are DFQATT and SNEGSKA (reference sequence). The DNA for the CDR3 is TGCAGTGCGCAAACAGGGCCCGCGAGGGAGACCCAGTACTTC. Translating gives CSAQTGPARETQYF.